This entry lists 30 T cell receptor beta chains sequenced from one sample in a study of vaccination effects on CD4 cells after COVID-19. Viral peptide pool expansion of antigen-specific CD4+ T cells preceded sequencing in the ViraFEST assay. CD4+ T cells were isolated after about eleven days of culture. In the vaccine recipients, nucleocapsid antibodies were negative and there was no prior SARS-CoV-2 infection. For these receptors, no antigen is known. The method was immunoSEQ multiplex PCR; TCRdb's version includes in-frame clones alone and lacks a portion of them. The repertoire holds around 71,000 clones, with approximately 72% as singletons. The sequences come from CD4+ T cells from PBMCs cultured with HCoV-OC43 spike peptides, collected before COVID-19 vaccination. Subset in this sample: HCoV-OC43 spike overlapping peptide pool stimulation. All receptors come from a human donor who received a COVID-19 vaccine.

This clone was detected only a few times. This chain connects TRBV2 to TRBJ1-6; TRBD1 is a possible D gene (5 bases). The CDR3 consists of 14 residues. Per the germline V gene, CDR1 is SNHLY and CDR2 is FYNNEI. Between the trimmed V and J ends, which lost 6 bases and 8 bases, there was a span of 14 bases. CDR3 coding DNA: TGTGCCAGCAGAGAGCGGGACGGTGATTCACCCCTCCACTTT. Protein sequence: CASRERDGDSPLHF.

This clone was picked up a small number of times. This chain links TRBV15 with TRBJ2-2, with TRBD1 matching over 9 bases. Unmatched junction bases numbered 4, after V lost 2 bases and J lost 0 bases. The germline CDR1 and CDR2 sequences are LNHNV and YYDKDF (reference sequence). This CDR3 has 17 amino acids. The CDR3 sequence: CATSRHGTGSNTGELFF. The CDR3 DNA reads TGTGCCACCAGCAGACATGGGACAGGGTCGAACACCGGGGAGCTGTTTTTT.

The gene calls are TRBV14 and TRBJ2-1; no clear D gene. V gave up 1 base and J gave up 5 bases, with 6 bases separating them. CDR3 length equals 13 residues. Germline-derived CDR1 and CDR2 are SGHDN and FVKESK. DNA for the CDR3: TGTGCCAGCAGCCAAGTTTGGGACAATGAGCAGTTCTTC. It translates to CASSQVWDNEQFF.

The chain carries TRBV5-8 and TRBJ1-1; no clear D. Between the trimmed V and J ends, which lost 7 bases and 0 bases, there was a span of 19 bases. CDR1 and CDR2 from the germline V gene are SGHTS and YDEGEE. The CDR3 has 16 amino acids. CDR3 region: CASPGVVGRLNTEAFF. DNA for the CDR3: TGTGCCAGCCCCGGGGTAGTTGGCAGACTGAACACTGAAGCTTTCTTT.

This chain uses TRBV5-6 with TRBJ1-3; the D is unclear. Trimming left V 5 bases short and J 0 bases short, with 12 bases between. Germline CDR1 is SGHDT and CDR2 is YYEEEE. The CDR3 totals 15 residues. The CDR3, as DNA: TGTGCCAGCAGTCTCCGGGGTTCCTCTGGAAACACCATATATTTT. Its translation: CASSLRGSSGNTIYF.

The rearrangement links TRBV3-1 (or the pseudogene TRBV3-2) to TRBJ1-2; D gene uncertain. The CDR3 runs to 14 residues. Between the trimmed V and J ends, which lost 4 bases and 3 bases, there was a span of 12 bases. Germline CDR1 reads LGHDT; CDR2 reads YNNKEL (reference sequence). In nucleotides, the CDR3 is TGTGCCAGCAGCCCCCGTGGTTCGGACTATGGCTACACCTTC. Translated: CASSPRGSDYGYTF.

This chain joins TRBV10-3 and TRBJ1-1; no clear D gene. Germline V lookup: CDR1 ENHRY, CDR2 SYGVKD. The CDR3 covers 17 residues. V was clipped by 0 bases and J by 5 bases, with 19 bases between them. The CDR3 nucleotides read TGTGCCATCAGTGAGTCGTTGCCCCGTGCCCTTCGGACTGAAGCTTTCTTT. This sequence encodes CAISESLPRALRTEAFF.

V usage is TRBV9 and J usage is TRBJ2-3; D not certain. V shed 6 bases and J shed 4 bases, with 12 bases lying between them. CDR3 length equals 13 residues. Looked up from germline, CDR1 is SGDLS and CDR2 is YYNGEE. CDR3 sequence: CASNLDPADTQYF. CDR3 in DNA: TGTGCCAGCAACTTAGACCCCGCAGATACGCAGTATTTT.

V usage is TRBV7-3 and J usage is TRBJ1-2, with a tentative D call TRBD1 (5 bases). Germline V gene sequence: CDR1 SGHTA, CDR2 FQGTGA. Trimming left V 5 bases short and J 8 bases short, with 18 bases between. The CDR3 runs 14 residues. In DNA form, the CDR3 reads TGTGCCAGCAGCCCGGGACTTAGTGGCGGGGGCTACACCTTC. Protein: CASSPGLSGGGYTF. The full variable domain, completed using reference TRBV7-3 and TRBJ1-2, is GAGVSQTPSNKVTEKGKYVELRCDPISGHTALYWYRQSLGQGPEFLIYFQGTGAADDSGLPNDRFFAVRPEGSVSTLKIQRTERGDSAVYLCASSPGLSGGGYTFGSGTRLTVV.

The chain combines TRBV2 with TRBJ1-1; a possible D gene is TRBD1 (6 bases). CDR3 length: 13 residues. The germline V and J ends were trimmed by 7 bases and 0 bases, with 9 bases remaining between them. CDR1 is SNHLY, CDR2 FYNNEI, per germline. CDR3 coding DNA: TGTGCCAGCACTGACAGGCTGAACACTGAAGCTTTCTTT. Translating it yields CASTDRLNTEAFF.

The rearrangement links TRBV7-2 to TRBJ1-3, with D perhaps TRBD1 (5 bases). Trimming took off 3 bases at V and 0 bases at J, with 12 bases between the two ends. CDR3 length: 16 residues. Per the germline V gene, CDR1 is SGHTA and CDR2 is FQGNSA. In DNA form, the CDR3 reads TGTGCCAGCAGCTTGTCGGGGGGTAACTCTGGAAACACCATATATTTT. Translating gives CASSLSGGNSGNTIYF.

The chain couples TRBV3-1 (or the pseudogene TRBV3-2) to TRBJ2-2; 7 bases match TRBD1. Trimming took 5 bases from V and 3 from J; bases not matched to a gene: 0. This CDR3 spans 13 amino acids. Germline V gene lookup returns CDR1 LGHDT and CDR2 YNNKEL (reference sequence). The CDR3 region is CASSDRDTGELFF. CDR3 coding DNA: TGTGCCAGCAGCGACAGGGACACCGGGGAGCTGTTTTTT.

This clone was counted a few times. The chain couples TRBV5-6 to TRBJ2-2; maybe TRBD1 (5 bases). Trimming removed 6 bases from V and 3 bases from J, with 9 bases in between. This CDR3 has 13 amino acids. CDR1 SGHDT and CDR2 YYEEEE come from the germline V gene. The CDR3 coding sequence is TGTGCCAGCAAGCGCAGGGACACCGGGGAGCTGTTTTTT. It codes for CASKRRDTGELFF.

For the CDR3, the DNA is TGTGCCAGCAGCCTGGCGGGACAGGGAATTAATGAGCAGTTCTTC. It encodes CASSLAGQGINEQFF. The chain links TRBV3-1 (or the pseudogene TRBV3-2) to TRBJ2-1; 9 bases align to TRBD1. The CDR3 runs to 15 residues. CDR1 LGHDT and CDR2 YNNKEL come from the germline V gene (reference sequence). The V gene end was trimmed by 4 bases and the J gene end by 7 bases; junction bases not matched to a gene: 8.

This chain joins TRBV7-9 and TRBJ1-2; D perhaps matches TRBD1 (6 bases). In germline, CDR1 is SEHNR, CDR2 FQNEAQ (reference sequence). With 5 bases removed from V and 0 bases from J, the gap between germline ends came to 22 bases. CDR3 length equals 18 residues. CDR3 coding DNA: TGTGCCAGCAGCCCCTCGCCGGGGGGCTCGTGGGCTAACTATGGCTACACCTTC. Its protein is CASSPSPGGSWANYGYTF.

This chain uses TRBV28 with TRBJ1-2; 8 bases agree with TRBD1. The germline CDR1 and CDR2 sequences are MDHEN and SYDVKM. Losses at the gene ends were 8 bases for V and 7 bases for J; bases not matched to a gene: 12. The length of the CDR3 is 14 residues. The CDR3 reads CASARIGGTGGYTF. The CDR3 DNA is TGTGCCAGCGCCAGAATCGGAGGGACAGGTGGCTACACCTTC.

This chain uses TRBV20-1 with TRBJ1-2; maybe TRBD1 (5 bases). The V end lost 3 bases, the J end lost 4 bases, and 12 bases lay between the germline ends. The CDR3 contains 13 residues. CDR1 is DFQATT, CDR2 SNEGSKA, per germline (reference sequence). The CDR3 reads CSASARALYGYTF. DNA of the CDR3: TGCAGTGCTAGTGCCAGGGCCCTCTATGGCTACACCTTC.

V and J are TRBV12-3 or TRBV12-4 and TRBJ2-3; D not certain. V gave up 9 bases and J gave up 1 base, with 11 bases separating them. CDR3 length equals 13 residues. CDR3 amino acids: CASRNTGTDTQYF. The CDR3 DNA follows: TGTGCCAGTAGAAACACAGGCACAGATACGCAGTATTTT.

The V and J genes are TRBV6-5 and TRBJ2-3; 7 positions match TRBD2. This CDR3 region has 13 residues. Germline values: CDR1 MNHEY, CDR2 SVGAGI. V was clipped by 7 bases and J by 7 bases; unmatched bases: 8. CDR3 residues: CASTSPGGNTQYF. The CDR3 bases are TGTGCCAGCACCTCCCCCGGGGGGAATACGCAGTATTTT.

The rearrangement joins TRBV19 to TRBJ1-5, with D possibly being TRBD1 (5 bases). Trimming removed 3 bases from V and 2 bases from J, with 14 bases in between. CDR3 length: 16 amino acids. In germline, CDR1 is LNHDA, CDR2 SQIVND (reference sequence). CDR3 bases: TGTGCCAGTAGTATCTCGTCAGGGTTCGGCAATCAGCCCCAGCATTTT. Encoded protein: CASSISSGFGNQPQHF.

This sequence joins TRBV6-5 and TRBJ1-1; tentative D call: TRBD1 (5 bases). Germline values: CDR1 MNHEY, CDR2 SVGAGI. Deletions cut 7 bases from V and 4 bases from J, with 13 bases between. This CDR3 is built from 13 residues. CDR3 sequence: CASTRRGGTEAFF. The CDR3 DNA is TGTGCCAGCACAAGAAGGGGAGGCACTGAAGCTTTCTTT.

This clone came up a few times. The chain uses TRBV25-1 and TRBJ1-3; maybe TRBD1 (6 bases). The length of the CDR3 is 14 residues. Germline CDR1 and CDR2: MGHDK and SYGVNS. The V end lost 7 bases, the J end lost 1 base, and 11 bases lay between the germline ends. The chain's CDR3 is CASTQGMSGNTIYF. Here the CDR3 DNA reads TGTGCCAGCACTCAGGGGATGTCTGGAAACACCATATATTTT.

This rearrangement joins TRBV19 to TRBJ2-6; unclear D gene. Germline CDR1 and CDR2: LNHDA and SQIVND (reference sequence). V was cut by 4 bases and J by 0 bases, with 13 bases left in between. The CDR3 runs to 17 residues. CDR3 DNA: TGTGCCAGTAGTAGTGGATTAGGGCTCTCTGGGGCCAACGTCCTGACTTTC. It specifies CASSSGLGLSGANVLTF.

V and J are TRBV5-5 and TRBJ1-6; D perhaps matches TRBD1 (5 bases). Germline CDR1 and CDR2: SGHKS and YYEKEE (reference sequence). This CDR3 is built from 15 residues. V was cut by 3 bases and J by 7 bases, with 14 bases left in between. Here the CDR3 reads CASSSSLWGNSPLHF. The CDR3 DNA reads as TGTGCCAGCAGCTCGTCCCTATGGGGGAATTCACCCCTCCACTTT.

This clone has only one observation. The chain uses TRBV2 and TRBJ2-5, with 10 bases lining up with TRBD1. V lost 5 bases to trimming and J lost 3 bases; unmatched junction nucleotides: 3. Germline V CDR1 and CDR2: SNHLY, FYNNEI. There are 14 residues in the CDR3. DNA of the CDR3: TGTGCCAGCAGTCGGGACAGGGGTGAAGAGACCCAGTACTTC. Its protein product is CASSRDRGEETQYF. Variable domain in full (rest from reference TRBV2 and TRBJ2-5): EPEVTQTPSHQVTQMGQEVILRCVPISNHLYFYWYRQILGQKVEFLVSFYNNEISEKSEIFDDQFSVERPDGSNFTLKIRSTKLEDSAMYFCASSRDRGEETQYFGPGTRLLVL.

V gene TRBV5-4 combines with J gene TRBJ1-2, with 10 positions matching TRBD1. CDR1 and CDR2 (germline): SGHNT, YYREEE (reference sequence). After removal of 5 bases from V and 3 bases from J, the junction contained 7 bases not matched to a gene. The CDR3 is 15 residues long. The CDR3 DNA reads TGTGCCAGCAGTTCGACAGGGGGCGCAGACTATGGCTACACCTTC. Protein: CASSSTGGADYGYTF.

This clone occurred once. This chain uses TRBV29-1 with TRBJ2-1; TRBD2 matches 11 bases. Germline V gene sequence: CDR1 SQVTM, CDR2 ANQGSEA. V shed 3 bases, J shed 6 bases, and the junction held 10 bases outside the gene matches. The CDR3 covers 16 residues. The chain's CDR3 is CSVEKLAGGLVNEQFF. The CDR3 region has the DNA TGCAGCGTTGAGAAGCTAGCGGGGGGTCTCGTCAATGAGCAGTTCTTC.

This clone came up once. CDR3 in amino acids: CATSSPNQPQHF. The CDR3 DNA reads TGTGCCACCAGCAGCCCGAATCAGCCCCAGCATTTT. This chain uses TRBV15 with TRBJ1-5; no clear D gene. This CDR3 has 12 residues. Germline CDR1 reads LNHNV; CDR2 reads YYDKDF (reference sequence). Trimming left V 3 bases short and J 4 bases short, with 4 bases between.

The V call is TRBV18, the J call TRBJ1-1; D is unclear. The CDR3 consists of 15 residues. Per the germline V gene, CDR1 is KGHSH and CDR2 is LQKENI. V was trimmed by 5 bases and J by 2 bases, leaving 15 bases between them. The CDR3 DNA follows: TGTGCCAGCTCATTACCGTTCCTACTAAACACTGAAGCTTTCTTT. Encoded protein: CASSLPFLLNTEAFF.

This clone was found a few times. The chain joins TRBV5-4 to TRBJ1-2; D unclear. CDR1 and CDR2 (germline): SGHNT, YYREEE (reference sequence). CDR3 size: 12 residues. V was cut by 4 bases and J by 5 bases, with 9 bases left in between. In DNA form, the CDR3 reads TGTGCCAGCAGCCCGTCGGGGTATGGCTACACCTTC. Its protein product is CASSPSGYGYTF.